This T cell receptor beta chain was retrieved from a study of blood T cells in healthy people across ages. Overall study: About one barcoded beta molecule per two T cells was the capture yield of template switching.

Sample-barcoded 5' priming and a J-beta primer mix drove a second PCR of roughly 6 to 12 cycles. TCRdb redid the calling of the 5' RACE reads with MiXCR, one entry per CDR3 protein. Seen here are 850,000 to 1,100,000 distinct CDR3 sequences, 35% to 40% observed once, and the top ten hold around 14%. The trim removed 0 bases at V and 10 bases at J, leaving 4 bases unmatched. From germline, CDR1 is DFQATT and CDR2 SNEGSKA (reference sequence). This CDR3 spans 13 amino acids. This clonotype was observed a few times. Its antigen remains unknown. Study results and caveats: Higher diversity, along with more naive CD4+ cells, distinguished long-lived donors from aged donors.

Specimen: blood. This chain uses TRBV20-1 with TRBJ2-1, with TRBD1 matching 9 bases. This receptor was taken from a man aged 18 to 35 in good health. CDR3 sequence reads: CSARDYRGREQFF. CDR3 DNA sequence: TGCAGTGCTAGAGATTACAGGGGGCGGGAGCAGTTCTTC.